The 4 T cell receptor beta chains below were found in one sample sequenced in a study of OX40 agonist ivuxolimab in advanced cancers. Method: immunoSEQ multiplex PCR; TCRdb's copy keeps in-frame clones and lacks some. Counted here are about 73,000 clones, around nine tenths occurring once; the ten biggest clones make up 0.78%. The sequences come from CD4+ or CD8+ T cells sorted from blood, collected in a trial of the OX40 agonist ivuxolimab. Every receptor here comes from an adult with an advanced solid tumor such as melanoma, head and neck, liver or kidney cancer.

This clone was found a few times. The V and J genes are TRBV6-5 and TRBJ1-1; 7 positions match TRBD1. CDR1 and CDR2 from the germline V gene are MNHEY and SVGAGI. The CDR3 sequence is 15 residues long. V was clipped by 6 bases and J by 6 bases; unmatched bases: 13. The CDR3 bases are TGTGCCAGCAGGGGTACAGGGGCGAGTCCCGCTGAAGCTTTCTTT. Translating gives CASRGTGASPAEAFF.

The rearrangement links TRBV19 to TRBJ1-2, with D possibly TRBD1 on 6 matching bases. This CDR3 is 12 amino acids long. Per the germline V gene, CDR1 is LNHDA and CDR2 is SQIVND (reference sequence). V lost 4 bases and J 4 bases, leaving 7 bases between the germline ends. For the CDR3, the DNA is TGTGCCAGTAGTAAGACAGGCTATGGCTACACCTTC. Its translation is CASSKTGYGYTF.

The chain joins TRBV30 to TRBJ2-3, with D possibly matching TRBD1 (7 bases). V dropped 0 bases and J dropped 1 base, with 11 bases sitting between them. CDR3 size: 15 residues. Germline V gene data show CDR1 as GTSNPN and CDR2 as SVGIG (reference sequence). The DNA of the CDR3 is TGTGCCTGGAGTGTAGGGGGCGGGGGCACAGATACGCAGTATTTT. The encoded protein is CAWSVGGGGTDTQYF.

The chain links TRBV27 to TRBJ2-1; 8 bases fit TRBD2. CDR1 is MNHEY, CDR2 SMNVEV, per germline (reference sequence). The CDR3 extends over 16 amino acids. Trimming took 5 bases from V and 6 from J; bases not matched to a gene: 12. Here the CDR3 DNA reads TGTGCCAGCAGTCGCCCCACAGCGGGAGCATTCAATGAGCAGTTCTTC. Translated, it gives CASSRPTAGAFNEQFF.